This T cell receptor beta chain is from a study of vaccination effects on CD4 cells after COVID-19. The ViraFEST assay expanded antigen-specific CD4+ T cells with viral peptide pools before sequencing. Cultured cells yielded isolated CD4+ T cells after 10 days. The infection with SARS-CoV-2 (confirmed by PCR) occurred in this person between March and December 2020. Two doses of either BNT162b2 or mRNA-1273 were given to each participant. As regards this clone: Antigen specificity is unknown.

Broader study findings: By a late point after vaccination, infection- and vaccine-induced clones had shrunk markedly through clonal contraction. The study got few convalescent patients and did not collect any early post-infection timepoints.

This CDR3 is built from 14 residues. V gave up 7 bases and J gave up 2 bases, with 13 bases separating them. CDR1 and CDR2 (germline): LGHNT, FRNRAP. Assay: immunoSEQ multiplex PCR; the TCRdb copy retains only in-frame clones and omits some. The table has about 13,000 clones, just under 75% seen once. The V gene is TRBV12-5, the J gene TRBJ2-3; D is ambiguous. The source material was CD4+ T cells from PBMCs cultured with HCoV-NL63 spike peptides, sampled after COVID-19 vaccination. The sequence was obtained from a human donor who had a prior SARS-CoV-2 infection. CDR3 amino acids: CASAQMTPTDTQYF. The CDR3 bases are TGTGCTAGTGCCCAGATGACTCCCACAGATACGCAGTATTTT.